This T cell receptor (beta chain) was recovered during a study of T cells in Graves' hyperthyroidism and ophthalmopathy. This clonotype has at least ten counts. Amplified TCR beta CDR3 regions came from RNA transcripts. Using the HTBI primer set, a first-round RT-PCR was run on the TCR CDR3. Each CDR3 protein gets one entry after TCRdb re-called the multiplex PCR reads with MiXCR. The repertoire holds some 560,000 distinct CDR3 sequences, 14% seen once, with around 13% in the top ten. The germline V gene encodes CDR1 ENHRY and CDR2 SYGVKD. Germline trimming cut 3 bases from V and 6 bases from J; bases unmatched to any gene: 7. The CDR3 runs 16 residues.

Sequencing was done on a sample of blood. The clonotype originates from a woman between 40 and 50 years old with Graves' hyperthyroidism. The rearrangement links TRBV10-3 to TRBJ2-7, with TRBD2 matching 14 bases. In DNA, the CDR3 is TGTGCCATCAGTGACGGACTAGCGGGAGGTTTGGTCGAGCAGTACTTC. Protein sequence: CAISDGLAGGLVEQYF.